Below are 32 T cell receptor beta chains sequenced from a single sample in a study of shared clonotypes between healthy human individuals. Profiled with immunoSEQ multiplex PCR; TCRdb holds only in-frame clones, not every one. The sample has approximately 980,000 clones, over 75% seen once. Sequencing was carried out using memory CD4+ T cells sorted from blood. The subset was: CD45RA-negative fraction. The receptors derive from a man aged 18-30 years in good health.

The J gene is TRBJ2-7, the V gene TRBV11-2; 7 bases are shared with TRBD2. The CDR3 runs to 16 residues. The V gene end was trimmed by 0 bases and the J gene end by 3 bases; junction bases not matched to a gene: 8. Germline assignment: CDR1 SGHAT and CDR2 FQNNGV. CDR3 protein: CASSLDPSGARYEQYF. As DNA, the CDR3 is TGTGCCAGCAGCTTAGACCCTAGCGGCGCCCGCTACGAGCAGTACTTC.

The rearrangement links TRBV5-4 to TRBJ2-2, with D maybe TRBD2 (6 bases). Germline CDR1 SGHNT, CDR2 YYREEE (reference sequence). V was cut by 1 base and J by 4 bases, with 11 bases left in between. The CDR3 spans 15 residues. In nucleotides, the CDR3 is TGTGCCAGCAGCTTGACGGGGGAGGCCACCGGGGAGCTGTTTTTT. Translated: CASSLTGEATGELFF.

V gene TRBV18 combines with J gene TRBJ2-3; D unresolved. Trimming cost V 6 bases and J 2 bases, with 9 bases left between them. Germline V gives CDR1 KGHSH, CDR2 LQKENI. The CDR3 consists of 13 residues. The CDR3 nucleotides read TGTGCCAGCTCCCCTGACCCCACAGATACGCAGTATTTT. Its protein product is CASSPDPTDTQYF. The variable domain in full, completed from reference TRBV18 and TRBJ2-3, reads NAGVMQNPRHLVRRRGQEARLRCSPMKGHSHVYWYRQLPEEGLKFMVYLQKENIIDESGMPKERFSAEFPKEGPSILRIQQVVRGDSAAYFCASSPDPTDTQYFGPGTRLTVL.

This chain links TRBV30 with TRBJ2-5; 7 bases are a match to TRBD2. Germline V CDR1 and CDR2: GTSNPN, SVGIG (reference sequence). This CDR3 comprises 13 residues. Germline trimming cut 2 bases from V and 4 bases from J; bases unmatched to any gene: 4. CDR3 nucleotide sequence: TGTGCCTGGAGTAAACCGGGAGGAGAGACCCAGTACTTC. It codes for CAWSKPGGETQYF. The full variable domain, completed using reference TRBV30 and TRBJ2-5, is SQTIHQWPATLVQPVGSPLSLECTVEGTSNPNLYWYRQAAGRGLQLLFYSVGIGQISSEVPQNLSASRPQDRQFILSSKKLLLSDSGFYLCAWSKPGGETQYFGPGTRLLVL.

A note on this clone: Other nucleotide sequences from this sample produce the same CDR3. The chain uses TRBV9 and TRBJ2-5, with D possibly matching TRBD2 (8 bases). Germline assignment: CDR1 SGDLS and CDR2 YYNGEE. This CDR3 has 16 amino acids. The V end was cut by 0 bases, the J end by 5 bases, with 17 bases between. CDR3 sequence (DNA): TGTGCCAGCAGCGTAGCGGGAGGGCAGGGGGGTGAGACCCAGTACTTC. Its translation: CASSVAGGQGGETQYF.

This clone was seen only a few times. The chain employs TRBV7-6 and TRBJ1-1; 8 nucleotides agree with TRBD1. Germline CDR1 SGHVS, CDR2 FNYEAQ. The CDR3 covers 14 residues. The trim removed 5 bases at V and 0 bases at J, leaving 2 bases unmatched. CDR3 DNA: TGTGCCAGCAGCCGGGACAGGCTGAACACTGAAGCTTTCTTT. Amino acids: CASSRDRLNTEAFF.

The table lists this clone with a count of one. The rearrangement joins TRBV6-1 to TRBJ1-5, with D perhaps matching TRBD1 (5 bases). Germline V gene sequence: CDR1 MNHNS, CDR2 SASEGT. V was pared by 5 bases and J by 1 base, with 12 bases between. There are 15 residues in the CDR3. CDR3 sequence reads: CASSWGVTSNQPQHF. In nucleotides, the CDR3 is TGTGCCAGCAGTTGGGGGGTGACGAGCAATCAGCCCCAGCATTTT.

The chain recombines TRBV28 with TRBJ1-1; TRBD1 matches 7 bases. The CDR3 totals 13 residues. The junction had 3 bases not matched to a gene; V was cut back by 2 bases and J by 6 bases. From germline, CDR1 is MDHEN and CDR2 SYDVKM. CDR3 coding DNA: TGTGCCAGCAGTTTAGAACAGGGGCCTGAAGCTTTCTTT. Protein sequence: CASSLEQGPEAFF.

The J gene is TRBJ1-2, the V gene TRBV19; weak D call: TRBD1 (5 bases). The CDR3 sequence is 15 residues long. The germline CDR1 and CDR2 sequences are LNHDA and SQIVND (reference sequence). V was cut by 4 bases and J by 3 bases, with 15 bases left in between. The DNA of the CDR3 is TGTGCCAGTAGTACTCAGGGTGGAGAGGACTATGGCTACACCTTC. Translating it yields CASSTQGGEDYGYTF.

The chain is built from TRBV30 and TRBJ2-3; no reliable D call. Per the germline V gene, CDR1 is GTSNPN and CDR2 is SVGIG (reference sequence). The length of the CDR3 is 14 residues. The V end was cut by 5 bases, the J end by 0 bases, with 12 bases between. CDR3 DNA: TGTGCCTGGGACTTCGACGGAAGCACAGATACGCAGTATTTT. This sequence encodes CAWDFDGSTDTQYF.

In its sample, this clone was seen once. This CDR3 is also generated by other DNA sequences in the sample. The J gene is TRBJ2-3, the V gene TRBV29-1; 8 bases are a match to TRBD2. CDR3 length equals 15 residues. Trimming cost V 4 bases and J 2 bases; bases outside gene matches: 8. Germline V gene sequence: CDR1 SQVTM, CDR2 ANQGSEA. The CDR3 DNA reads TGCAGCGTTGTGCTGGCGGGGGGACCCACAGATACGCAGTATTTT. It codes for CSVVLAGGPTDTQYF.

The chain couples TRBV7-9 to TRBJ2-7; D is unresolved. Trimming left V 2 bases short and J 2 bases short, with 13 bases between. This CDR3 region has 15 residues. Looked up from germline, CDR1 is SEHNR and CDR2 is FQNEAQ (reference sequence). The CDR3 region is CASSLYADLPYEQYF. CDR3 nucleotide sequence: TGTGCCAGCAGCTTATATGCGGACCTCCCCTACGAGCAGTACTTC.

The J gene is TRBJ2-7, the V gene TRBV10-2, with D maybe TRBD2 (6 bases). The germline V gene has CDR1 WSHSY and CDR2 SAAADI. The CDR3 covers 14 residues. The germline V and J ends were trimmed by 7 bases and 6 bases, with 19 bases remaining between them. CDR3: CASTRLVGVGEQYF. The CDR3 DNA reads as TGCGCCAGCACCCGACTAGTGGGAGTCGGCGAGCAGTACTTC.

V gene TRBV5-1 combines with J gene TRBJ1-6, with D unresolved. The germline V gene has CDR1 SGHRS and CDR2 YFSETQ. The CDR3 runs to 16 residues. Trimming left V 2 bases short and J 4 bases short, with 13 bases between. This CDR3 is CASSFLSVQYNSPLHF. DNA for the CDR3: TGCGCCAGCAGCTTCTTGTCGGTCCAGTATAATTCACCCCTCCACTTT.

The chain links TRBV28 to TRBJ1-2; a possible D gene is TRBD1 (5 bases). Germline lookup yields CDR1 MDHEN and CDR2 SYDVKM. The ends were cut back, 5 bases at V and 4 bases at J, with 11 bases in the middle. There are 13 residues in the CDR3. This CDR3 is CASSPGLSYGYTF. In nucleotides, the CDR3 is TGTGCCAGCAGTCCGGGACTAAGCTATGGCTACACCTTC.

This clone occurred a few times. At one of its ends the junction is not consistent with the germline gene, which may arise from a read error. The J gene is TRBJ2-2, the V gene TRBV19, with 8 bases lining up with TRBD2. Germline CDR1 LNHDA, CDR2 SQIVND (reference sequence). The CDR3 consists of 17 residues. The CDR3 DNA reads as TGTGCCAGTAGGATAGGTAGCGGGACCAAGAACACCGGGGAGCTGTTTTTT. Its protein product is CASRIGSGTKNTGELFF.

This clone was observed many times. V gene TRBV29-1 combines with J gene TRBJ2-7, with D possibly being TRBD2 (6 bases). V was cut by 4 bases and J by 6 bases, with 10 bases left in between. The CDR3 consists of 11 residues. Germline V CDR1 and CDR2: SQVTM, ANQGSEA. The CDR3 DNA reads TGCAGCGTTGGGCGGGGATCCGAGCAGTACTTC. It codes for CSVGRGSEQYF.

The genes are TRBV6-1 and TRBJ1-1, with D maybe TRBD1 (6 bases). Per the germline V gene, CDR1 is MNHNS and CDR2 is SASEGT. CDR3 length equals 14 residues. V lost 3 bases and J lost 4, with 12 bases in between. The CDR3: CASSEERRGTEAFF. DNA for the CDR3: TGTGCCAGCAGTGAGGAGCGCAGGGGCACTGAAGCTTTCTTT.

This clone came up a few times. The chain is built from TRBV28 and TRBJ1-6; D might be TRBD1 (5 bases). From germline, CDR1 is MDHEN and CDR2 SYDVKM. V lost 8 bases and J 12 bases, leaving 17 bases between the germline ends. The CDR3 runs 13 residues. The CDR3: CASLGGAGEPLHF. The CDR3 nucleotides are TGTGCCAGCCTTGGAGGGGCCGGTGAACCCCTCCACTTT.

V gene TRBV6-5 combines with J gene TRBJ1-2, with D unclear. Trimming cost V 5 bases and J 7 bases, with 14 bases left between them. This CDR3 comprises 13 residues. Germline V lookup: CDR1 MNHEY, CDR2 SVGAGI. Here the CDR3 reads CASSKRIASGYTF. The CDR3, as DNA: TGTGCCAGCAGTAAGAGGATAGCCTCTGGCTACACCTTC.

This clone has a handful of counts. The J gene is TRBJ1-4, the V gene TRBV4-1; possibly TRBD1 for D (5 bases). The germline CDR1 and CDR2 sequences are MGHRA and YSYEKL. The CDR3 covers 17 residues. V shed 0 bases and J shed 0 bases, with 11 bases lying between them. The CDR3: CASSQDRGGSTNEKLFF. CDR3 DNA sequence: TGCGCCAGCAGCCAAGATCGTGGGGGATCAACTAATGAAAAACTGTTTTTT.

This clone was counted between two and nine times. Other DNA sequences in this specimen translate into the identical CDR3. The V call is TRBV30, the J call TRBJ2-1, with TRBD2 matching 10 bases. Germline trimming cut 0 bases from V and 7 bases from J; bases unmatched to any gene: 6. Germline V gene lookup returns CDR1 GTSNPN and CDR2 SVGIG (reference sequence). The CDR3 covers 15 residues. The CDR3: CAWSVRAGGRNEQFF. The CDR3 region has the DNA TGTGCCTGGAGTGTAAGAGCGGGGGGGCGGAATGAGCAGTTCTTC.

CDR3 amino acids: CASSFSGRFGGYTF. CDR3 DNA: TGTGCCAGCAGCTTCTCAGGGAGGTTTGGTGGCTACACCTTC. The genes are TRBV7-2 and TRBJ1-2; TRBD1 might be the D (5 bases). The V end was cut by 3 bases, the J end by 7 bases, with 15 bases between. The CDR3 spans 14 residues. Germline CDR1 SGHTA, CDR2 FQGNSA.

The chain couples TRBV5-6 to TRBJ2-4; D is possibly TRBD1 (7 bases). Germline V gene sequence: CDR1 SGHDT, CDR2 YYEEEE. V lost 3 bases and J 1 base, leaving 17 bases between the germline ends. This CDR3 has 17 amino acids. CDR3 amino acids: CASSSNRGGRAKNIQYF. In DNA, the CDR3 is TGTGCCAGCAGCTCTAACAGGGGAGGACGTGCCAAAAACATTCAGTACTTC. Drawing the rest from reference TRBV5-6 and TRBJ2-4, the complete variable domain is DAGVTQSPTHLIKTRGQQVTLRCSPKSGHDTVSWYQQALGQGPQFIFQYYEEEERQRGNFPDRFSGHQFPNYSSELNVNALLLGDSALYLCASSSNRGGRAKNIQYFGAGTRLSVL.

The count of this clone is one. The chain combines TRBV27 with TRBJ1-5, with 8 bases aligning to TRBD1. This CDR3 contains 14 residues. Germline V lookup: CDR1 MNHEY, CDR2 SMNVEV (reference sequence). Trimming cost V 5 bases and J 5 bases; bases outside gene matches: 5. The CDR3 loop is CASSPDRGYQPQHF. The CDR3 coding sequence is TGTGCCAGCAGTCCCGACAGGGGATATCAGCCCCAGCATTTT.

The rearrangement links TRBV7-8 to TRBJ2-1, with 16 positions matching TRBD2. Trimming cost V 4 bases and J 4 bases; bases outside gene matches: 13. Germline lookup yields CDR1 SGHVS and CDR2 FQNEAQ. The CDR3 has 20 amino acids. Written as DNA, the CDR3 is TGTGCCAGCAGCTCTCCGGGACTAGCGGGGGGGCGAGTAACTTACAATGAGCAGTTCTTC. This sequence encodes CASSSPGLAGGRVTYNEQFF.

The gene calls are TRBV5-1 and TRBJ1-6; D uncertain. CDR3 length equals 14 residues. Looked up from germline, CDR1 is SGHRS and CDR2 is YFSETQ. V lost 0 bases and J 5 bases, leaving 6 bases between the germline ends. CDR3 protein: CASSLDSNNSPLHF. CDR3 nucleotides: TGCGCCAGCAGCTTGGACAGCAATAATTCACCCCTCCACTTT.

This clone was counted many times. The chain couples TRBV7-2 to TRBJ2-1; D not resolved. Looked up from germline, CDR1 is SGHTA and CDR2 is FQGNSA. The CDR3 loop spans 15 amino acids. Trimming took off 1 base at V and 8 bases at J, with 15 bases between the two ends. CDR3 residues: CASSLVLGQADEQFF. As DNA, the CDR3 is TGTGCCAGCAGCTTAGTCCTCGGGCAGGCGGATGAGCAGTTCTTC.

J is TRBJ1-3 and V is TRBV5-4; no reliable D call. The CDR3 sequence is 16 residues long. The V gene lost 0 bases and the J gene lost 2 bases, with 12 bases spanning the gap. Germline V gene data show CDR1 as SGHNT and CDR2 as YYREEE (reference sequence). CDR3 region: CASSLVGRGAGNTIYF. The CDR3, as DNA: TGTGCCAGCAGCTTGGTAGGACGGGGAGCTGGAAACACCATATATTTT.

V and J are TRBV11-2 and TRBJ1-3; D possibly corresponds to TRBD1 (5 bases). V lost 2 bases and J lost 6, with 26 bases in between. The CDR3 sequence is 19 residues long. Germline V gene sequence: CDR1 SGHAT, CDR2 FQNNGV. Here the CDR3 reads CASSLRLLSGRAALNTIYF. Written as DNA, the CDR3 is TGTGCCAGCAGCTTACGTCTTTTGTCGGGACGGGCCGCCCTAAACACCATATATTTT.

V and J are TRBV10-3 and TRBJ2-3; tentatively, D is TRBD1 or TRBD2 (6 bases each). The CDR3 is made up of 14 amino acids. Germline values: CDR1 ENHRY, CDR2 SYGVKD. V was shortened by 11 bases and J by 3 bases, with 18 bases between the two germline ends. CDR3 loop: CAGGGAGSTDTQYF. The CDR3 DNA is TGTGCCGGGGGCGGGGCGGGGAGTACAGATACGCAGTATTTT.

The chain links TRBV10-2 to TRBJ2-1, with D perhaps TRBD2 (5 bases). Germline values: CDR1 WSHSY, CDR2 SAAADI. The CDR3 has 13 residues. V lost 7 bases to trimming and J lost 7 bases, with 14 bases between them. The CDR3 loop is CASIVPPGNEQFF. CDR3 sequence (DNA): TGCGCCAGCATCGTCCCCCCGGGAAATGAGCAGTTCTTC.